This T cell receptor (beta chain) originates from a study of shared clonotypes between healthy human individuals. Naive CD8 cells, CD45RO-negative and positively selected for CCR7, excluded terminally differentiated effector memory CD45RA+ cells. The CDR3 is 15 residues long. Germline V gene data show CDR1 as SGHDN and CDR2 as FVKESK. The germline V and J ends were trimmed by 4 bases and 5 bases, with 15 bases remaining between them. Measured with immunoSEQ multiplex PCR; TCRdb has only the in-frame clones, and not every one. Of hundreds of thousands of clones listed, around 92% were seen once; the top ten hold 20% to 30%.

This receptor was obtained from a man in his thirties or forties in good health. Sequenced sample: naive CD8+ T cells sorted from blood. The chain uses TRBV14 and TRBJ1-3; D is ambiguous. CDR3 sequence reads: CASSRSGVFRNTIYF. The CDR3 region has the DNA TGTGCCAGCAGCCGATCGGGAGTTTTCAGAAACACCATATATTTT. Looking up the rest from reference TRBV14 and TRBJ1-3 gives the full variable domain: EAGVTQFPSHSVIEKGQTVTLRCDPISGHDNLYWYRRVMGKEIKFLLHFVKESKQDESGMPNNRFLAERTGGTYSTLKVQPAELEDSGVYFCASSRSGVFRNTIYFGEGSWLTVV.